This T cell receptor (beta chain) emerged from a study of T cells in women clearing cervical HPV infection (dated by TCRdb to 2017 to 2018). In the study overall: The cases were 25 to 30 women with histologically confirmed HPV16-related CIN3 or worse, and 2 of those women had invasive cancers. In the parent cohort, around 10,000 women aged 18 or older were enrolled in Guanacaste, Costa Rica, during about 1992 to 1994 and were followed for more than 6 years. The approximately 26 controls were women who cleared a single incident HPV16 infection within 12 months without developing precancer or cancer. For cases, the median interval between lesion detection and blood sampling was around 150 days, with an interquartile range of 90 to 200 days. Because only a few women had HLA typing data, the possibility that HLA type acted as a confounder could not be ruled out. This exploratory proof-of-principle case-control study, nested within the Guanacaste HPV Natural History Study in Costa Rica, compared TCR repertoires among women with different cervical HPV16 outcomes. Blood from cases was collected at the visit where the lesion was first found, while blood from controls was collected once the infection could no longer be detected. Five blinded duplicates per group were added as quality controls, so that roughly 60 samples were obtained: approximately 50 participants and some 10 replicates. Median age was about 30 years in cases versus less than 40 in controls, and baseline characteristics did not differ significantly. Cases and controls were matched on age within five years and on year of sample collection. The investigation overall reported the following: Random forest classifiers combining richness and V gene abundances distinguished cases from controls with an estimated AUC of approximately 0.83. The cross-sectional design could not show whether the associations came before the infection or were a result of it, and neither effector/memory subsets nor HPV-specific T cells were isolated. Because the number of T cells per sample was unknown, the richness differences could reflect varying T-cell content rather than repertoire biology. CIN3+ cases had significantly higher TCR repertoire richness than controls across sequencing depths, but evenness did not differ between the groups. TRBV6-7 relative abundance was lower in cases than in controls (around 0.11% versus 0.15%; Bonferroni P = 0.0008).

Using the immunoSEQ assay, multiplex PCR amplified TCR beta CDR3 regions from an average of approximately 1,200 ng of genomic DNA per sample. To correct primer bias, the assay used a complete synthetic TCR repertoire to set an amplification baseline. The amplicons were sequenced on the Illumina platform. Regarding the original processing steps: Error correction of the sequences involved clustering with frequency ratios plus a modified nearest-neighbor algorithm, after which the sequences were analyzed in the immunoSEQ Analyzer using IMGT gene definitions. At each rarefaction depth, TCR richness and evenness were averaged over 20 rarefaction repeats, and samples with fewer sequences than the depth were excluded. Relative abundances of V, D and J genes were compared between groups using Wilcoxon rank sum tests, with FDR correction applied. For the blinded duplicates, the intraclass correlation was 95.6% for TCR richness and averaged about 75% across around 61 gene segments. What TCRdb holds here is the immuneACCESS table cut down to in-frame rearrangements. Part of the clones is not present; checked against another copy, under half of the missing clones reflect an unresolved V gene, and the others are unexplained. That table gives V, J and clone size, and the DNA gave D and trimming. This sample's table contains tens of thousands of clones. 0.98% of the sample belongs to the ten largest clones.

With respect to this clone: Its antigen is not yet known. The CDR3 end lies 3 residues beyond the end of the read and is filled in from the germline J gene.

Every participant had a single incident cervical HPV16 infection, and prevalent HPV16 infections were excluded. Cervical HPV DNA was detected by MY09/MY11 PCR, and genotyping was performed by dot-blot hybridization. About 14 mL of heparinized blood were centrifuged, and the buffy coat was split into aliquots, frozen at -30 degrees C, and then kept at -80 degrees C. QIAGEN kits were used to extract genomic DNA from buffy coat specimens. CDR1 and CDR2 are read off the germline V gene as KGHSH and LQKENI. Measured from the cysteine to the phenylalanine, the CDR3 is 14 residues long. The DNA shown is the part of the CDR3 that was read: 33 bases, in frame from base 1.

This chain joins TRBV18 to TRBJ2-3; TRBD1 is perhaps the D gene, given 5 matching bases. Sequenced material: blood buffy coat. The TCR comes from a woman aged 18 to 75 with a cervical HPV16 infection that either progressed to CIN3+ or cleared (not recorded which). The sequenced CDR3 bases are TGTGCCAGCTCACCCAGCCAAGGGGAAGAGACG. Its coded protein is CASSPSQGEET. The whole CDR3 protein reads CASSPSQGEETQYF.